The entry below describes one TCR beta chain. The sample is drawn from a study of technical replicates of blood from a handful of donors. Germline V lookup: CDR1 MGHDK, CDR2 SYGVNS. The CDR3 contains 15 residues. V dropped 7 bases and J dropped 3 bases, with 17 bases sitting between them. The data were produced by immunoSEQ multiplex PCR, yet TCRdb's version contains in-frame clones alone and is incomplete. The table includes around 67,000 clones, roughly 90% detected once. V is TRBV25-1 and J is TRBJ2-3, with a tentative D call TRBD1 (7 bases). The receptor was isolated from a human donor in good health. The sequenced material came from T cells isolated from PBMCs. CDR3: CASTEQGRRTDTQYF. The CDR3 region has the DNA TGTGCCAGCACCGAACAGGGGAGGAGGACAGATACGCAGTATTTT.